Listed here is a single T cell receptor beta chain. No antigen is known for it. CDR3 length: 16 amino acids. Trimming cost V 0 bases and J 3 bases, with 17 bases left between them. Per the germline V gene, CDR1 is DFQATT and CDR2 is SNEGSKA (reference sequence). This sample was included in a study of post-analysis software for immune sequencing data. Across the study: Progressive-relapsing, secondary progressive and relapsing-remitting multiple sclerosis were among the disease courses included. Broader study findings: TRBV5-6, TRBV5-1 and TRBV20-1 belonged to a set of roughly 5 TRBV segments that were more frequent in patients than controls. Under F measure analysis, samples from one preparation batch co-clustered strongly. Normalized Chao1 diversity was significantly lower in multiple sclerosis patients than in controls.

Tagging with unique molecular identifiers was a feature of the TCR beta cDNA libraries. A single record per CDR3 protein comes from TCRdb applying MiXCR to the PCR reads. The repertoire holds hundreds of thousands of distinct CDR3 sequences, with approximately 50% as singletons. This TCR was recovered from a girl aged 5 to 17 with multiple sclerosis. The V gene is TRBV20-1, the J gene TRBJ1-1; D is possibly TRBD1 (6 bases). Sequenced input: blood. CDR3 DNA sequence: TGCAGTGCTAGAGATTTAATGGGGGGGGCTGACACTGAAGCTTTCTTT. This gives the protein CSARDLMGGADTEAFF.